The 30 T cell receptor beta chains below were found in one sample sequenced in a study of human versus mouse CDR3 diversity and MHC coevolution. The table came from immunoSEQ multiplex PCR; TCRdb's copy has only in-frame clones and leaves some out. Among about 83,000 clones listed, around 92% were seen once. The sequencing sample was made of naive CD4+ T cells from blood. Sample subset: CD45RO-negative CD62L-positive naive CD4 T cells. The origin of the receptors is a person aged 30-69 years in good health.

The chain links TRBV15 to TRBJ1-3; no clear D gene. Germline lookup yields CDR1 LNHNV and CDR2 YYDKDF (reference sequence). The germline V and J ends were trimmed by 5 bases and 0 bases, with 8 bases remaining between them. The CDR3 spans 14 residues. This CDR3 is CATSVGSSGNTIYF. CDR3 sequence (DNA): TGTGCCACCAGCGTGGGCTCCTCTGGAAACACCATATATTTT.

This clone was found once. This chain links TRBV29-1 with TRBJ2-4, with 11 positions matching TRBD2. Germline assignment: CDR1 SQVTM and CDR2 ANQGSEA. V was clipped by 3 bases and J by 9 bases; unmatched bases: 7. The CDR3 contains 14 residues. CDR3 DNA sequence: TGCAGCGTTGACTTAGCGGGGGGGCTTGGCATTCAGTACTTC. Translation: CSVDLAGGLGIQYF.

This chain connects TRBV5-4 to TRBJ1-2, with D tentatively TRBD1 (5 bases). Germline CDR1 is SGHNT and CDR2 is YYREEE (reference sequence). Between the trimmed V and J ends, which lost 0 bases and 3 bases, there was a span of 15 bases. CDR3 length equals 16 residues. The chain's CDR3 is CASSLAGRANDYGYTF. The CDR3 DNA follows: TGTGCCAGCAGCTTGGCGGGCAGGGCCAACGACTATGGCTACACCTTC.

The chain uses TRBV14 and TRBJ2-1, with D maybe TRBD1 (5 bases). CDR3 length: 12 residues. Germline CDR1 and CDR2: SGHDN and FVKESK. V dropped 4 bases and J dropped 12 bases, with 13 bases sitting between them. The CDR3 coding sequence is TGTGCCAGCAGCCTGGGTTGGGGCGCGCAGTTCTTC. Amino acids: CASSLGWGAQFF.

The rearrangement uses TRBV7-2 and TRBJ1-5, with D possibly being TRBD1 (5 bases). The length of the CDR3 is 13 residues. Looked up from germline, CDR1 is SGHTA and CDR2 is FQGNSA. V lost 0 bases, J lost 6 bases, and 6 bases lay in between. The CDR3 loop reads CASSLAGGQPQHF. Written as DNA, the CDR3 is TGTGCCAGCAGCTTAGCGGGGGGTCAGCCCCAGCATTTT.

This clone was seen a handful of times. V is TRBV10-3 and J is TRBJ2-5, with 9 bases aligning to TRBD2. CDR1 is ENHRY, CDR2 SYGVKD, per germline. V was pared by 2 bases and J by 5 bases, with 6 bases of the junction left unmatched. This CDR3 has 15 residues. CDR3: CAISEEAGGLETQYF. The CDR3 nucleotides are TGTGCCATCAGTGAGGAGGCGGGGGGGCTGGAGACCCAGTACTTC.

This clone was recorded once. The V and J genes are TRBV27 and TRBJ2-3; 8 nucleotides match TRBD2. The CDR3 contains 15 residues. V was pared by 2 bases and J by 6 bases, with 7 bases of the junction left unmatched. Germline V gene sequence: CDR1 MNHEY, CDR2 SMNVEV (reference sequence). The CDR3 bases are TGTGCCAGCAGTTTACTTTCTGGCGGGAGGGATACGCAGTATTTT. It encodes CASSLLSGGRDTQYF.

V gene TRBV5-1 combines with J gene TRBJ2-1; 8 bases match TRBD1. CDR1 is SGHRS, CDR2 YFSETQ, per germline. With V trimmed by 4 bases and J by 8 bases, 8 bases remained unmatched. The CDR3 length is 14 residues. In DNA form, the CDR3 reads TGCGCCAGCAGCAAAGGACAGGGTTACGATGAGCAGTTCTTC. This encodes CASSKGQGYDEQFF.

This chain joins TRBV6-1 and TRBJ2-5; D gene uncertain. The CDR3 loop spans 13 amino acids. V was pared by 6 bases and J by 1 base, with 9 bases between. Germline V gene sequence: CDR1 MNHNS, CDR2 SASEGT. CDR3 in amino acids: CASRVSPQETQYF. The CDR3 DNA follows: TGTGCCAGCAGGGTCAGTCCCCAAGAGACCCAGTACTTC.

Details on this clone: A junction boundary mismatches the germline segment, possibly from a read error. V usage is TRBV7-9 and J usage is TRBJ2-1; no clear D gene. Germline V CDR1 and CDR2: SEHNR, FQNEAQ (reference sequence). This CDR3 contains 16 residues. The CDR3 DNA sequence: TGTGCCAGCAGCGCACCATCGGCTGCCTCCAACAATGAGCGGTTCTTC. As protein: CASSAPSAASNNERFF.

The J gene is TRBJ2-2, the V gene TRBV14; 9 bases align to TRBD1. Germline CDR1 reads SGHDN; CDR2 reads FVKESK. The CDR3 extends over 15 amino acids. V lost 6 bases, J lost 3 bases, and 5 bases stayed unmatched. The CDR3 coding sequence is TGTGCCAGCAGTCAACAGGGGGCGCACACCGGGGAGCTGTTTTTT. Protein sequence: CASSQQGAHTGELFF.

This rearrangement joins TRBV5-4 to TRBJ2-5; D unresolved. V shed 4 bases and J shed 7 bases, with 8 bases lying between them. The length of the CDR3 is 11 residues. Germline V gene data show CDR1 as SGHNT and CDR2 as YYREEE (reference sequence). This CDR3 is CASSLGGTQYF. CDR3 nucleotides: TGTGCCAGCAGCCTGGGCGGGACCCAGTACTTC.

This chain joins TRBV28 and TRBJ1-4; TRBD1 agrees at 10 bases. Germline V gene lookup returns CDR1 MDHEN and CDR2 SYDVKM. The J segment lost 7 bases and the V segment lost 5 bases, leaving 7 bases of the junction unmatched. The CDR3 covers 15 residues. The CDR3 DNA follows: TGTGCCAGCAGTAAGACAGGGGGCTTTGGTGAAAAACTGTTTTTT. Translating gives CASSKTGGFGEKLFF.

The chain joins TRBV5-1 to TRBJ1-2; unclear D gene. Germline V gene sequence: CDR1 SGHRS, CDR2 YFSETQ. The CDR3 length is 16 residues. The germline V and J ends were trimmed by 4 bases and 3 bases, with 19 bases remaining between them. The CDR3 bases are TGCGCCAGCAGCCCGGAGGGATGGATGCTCGACTATGGCTACACCTTC. Translating it yields CASSPEGWMLDYGYTF.

This clone appeared once. The chain combines TRBV18 with TRBJ2-5; 7 bases are a match to TRBD2. The junction had 2 bases not matched to a gene; V was cut back by 2 bases and J by 5 bases. The germline CDR1 and CDR2 sequences are KGHSH and LQKENI. CDR3 length: 13 amino acids. Here the CDR3 reads CASSPRGGETQYF. The CDR3 nucleotides are TGTGCCAGCTCACCAAGGGGAGGGGAGACCCAGTACTTC. Combining the CDR3 with reference TRBV18 and TRBJ2-5 gives the whole variable domain NAGVMQNPRHLVRRRGQEARLRCSPMKGHSHVYWYRQLPEEGLKFMVYLQKENIIDESGMPKERFSAEFPKEGPSILRIQQVVRGDSAAYFCASSPRGGETQYFGPGTRLLVL.

This clone was recorded a few times. This chain uses TRBV28 with TRBJ1-3; 8 bases map to TRBD1. Germline V lookup: CDR1 MDHEN, CDR2 SYDVKM. With 6 bases clipped from V and 4 bases from J, the junction kept 8 bases outside the gene matches. The CDR3 spans 15 residues. CDR3: CASRDRAVSGNTIYF. The CDR3 coding sequence is TGTGCCAGCAGGGACAGGGCTGTTTCGGGAAACACCATATATTTT.

V usage is TRBV6-1 and J usage is TRBJ1-5, with a possible D match to TRBD1 (6 bases). V was clipped by 4 bases and J by 4 bases, with 11 bases between them. The V gene's germline CDR1 is MNHNS and CDR2 SASEGT. This CDR3 has 14 amino acids. In DNA form, the CDR3 reads TGTGCCAGCAGTGCCGACACAGGGAATCAGCCCCAGCATTTT. Its translation is CASSADTGNQPQHF.

This clone has only a few counts. The chain links TRBV10-1 to TRBJ1-4; 8 bases are shared with TRBD1. Looked up from germline, CDR1 is WNHNN and CDR2 is SYGVQD (reference sequence). V trimming: 9 bases; J trimming: 4 bases; junction bases outside the gene matches: 7. The CDR3 spans 14 residues. The CDR3 nucleotides are TGCGCCAGGCCACCCGGGACAGGTAATGAAAAACTGTTTTTT. Translated: CARPPGTGNEKLFF.

The rearrangement joins TRBV10-3 to TRBJ1-2; 9 nucleotides align to TRBD1. The CDR3 sequence is 14 residues long. J lost 0 bases, V lost 9 bases, and 5 bases had no gene match. Germline CDR1 reads ENHRY; CDR2 reads SYGVKD. The CDR3 here is CAISRQGANYGYTF. The CDR3 DNA is TGTGCCATTAGTCGACAGGGGGCTAACTATGGCTACACCTTC.

The chain carries TRBV9 and TRBJ2-5; 10 nucleotides agree with TRBD1. The DNA end is a closer match to TRBJ2-7, so the J assignment may be wrong. The CDR3 has 14 amino acids. Germline V gene sequence: CDR1 SGDLS, CDR2 YYNGEE. In DNA form, the CDR3 reads TGTGCCAGCAGCCCCAGGACAGGGGGCTACGAGCAGTACTTC. As protein: CASSPRTGGYEQYF.

The V call is TRBV29-1, the J call TRBJ1-1; 11 nucleotides line up with TRBD1. This CDR3 has 15 residues. CDR1 is SQVTM, CDR2 ANQGSEA, per germline. V lost 6 bases, J lost 6 bases, and 12 bases stayed unmatched. Written as DNA, the CDR3 is TGCAGCGTGGGGTGGACAGGGGGCCTGGTCGCTGAAGCTTTCTTT. Protein sequence: CSVGWTGGLVAEAFF.

Here the CDR3 DNA reads TGTGCCAGCAGCCAAGAAGGCCAGGGTCGGAAAAACATTCAGTACTTC. It yields the protein CASSQEGQGRKNIQYF. The V gene is TRBV4-2, the J gene TRBJ2-4, with TRBD1 as a possible D gene (5 bases). The CDR3 covers 16 residues. V dropped 0 bases and J dropped 4 bases, with 13 bases sitting between them. Germline CDR1 LGHNA, CDR2 YNFKEQ.

The chain employs TRBV7-2 and TRBJ2-3; 12 bases are a match to TRBD2. The germline CDR1 and CDR2 sequences are SGHTA and FQGNSA. Losses at the gene ends were 3 bases for V and 2 bases for J; bases not matched to a gene: 9. CDR3 size: 18 residues. CDR3 in amino acids: CASSFGRLAGAFTDTQYF. DNA for the CDR3: TGTGCCAGCAGCTTTGGGAGACTAGCGGGGGCCTTCACAGATACGCAGTATTTT.

The rearrangement joins TRBV6-1 to TRBJ2-1; D possibly corresponds to TRBD1 (8 bases). The CDR3 extends over 17 amino acids. Germline CDR1 and CDR2: MNHNS and SASEGT. Trimming removed 4 bases at V and 3 bases at J, with 19 bases between. The CDR3 sequence: CASSGPPGGGGYNEQFF. In nucleotides, the CDR3 is TGTGCCAGCAGTGGGCCCCCAGGGGGCGGGGGCTACAATGAGCAGTTCTTC.

The chain links TRBV10-3 to TRBJ2-7; TRBD1 aligns across 7 bases. Germline CDR1 reads ENHRY; CDR2 reads SYGVKD. Trimming cost V 6 bases and J 3 bases; bases outside gene matches: 2. The CDR3 covers 12 residues. CDR3 protein: CAISRDSYEQYF. The CDR3 DNA reads as TGTGCCATCAGCCGGGACAGCTACGAGCAGTACTTC.

The rearrangement uses TRBV2 and TRBJ2-2, with TRBD1 identical over 10 bases. The CDR3 covers 15 residues. Germline V gene data show CDR1 as SNHLY and CDR2 as FYNNEI. Losses at the gene ends were 6 bases for V and 4 bases for J; bases not matched to a gene: 5. The DNA of the CDR3 is TGTGCCAGCAGAGTGGACAGGGGGGGCACCGGGGAGCTGTTTTTT. Amino acids: CASRVDRGGTGELFF.

This clone has more than one count but fewer than ten. V and J are TRBV6-6 and TRBJ1-3; 7 bases match TRBD1. The CDR3 length is 15 residues. Germline loops: CDR1 MNHNY, CDR2 SVGAGI (reference sequence). V lost 0 bases and J lost 4; bases outside the gene matches: 3. CDR3 region: CASSYSTGKGNTIYF. The CDR3 nucleotides read TGTGCCAGCAGTTACTCGACAGGGAAAGGAAACACCATATATTTT.

This sequence joins TRBV11-2 and TRBJ2-7; 7 positions agree with TRBD2. V gave up 5 bases and J gave up 4 bases; unmatched junction bases: 14. CDR3 length: 16 residues. Germline V gene data show CDR1 as SGHAT and CDR2 as FQNNGV. The CDR3 bases are TGTGCCAGCAGCCCCAAGCCCGGACTAGGAAAGTACGAGCAGTACTTC. It codes for CASSPKPGLGKYEQYF. Supplemented by reference TRBV11-2 and TRBJ2-7, the full variable domain reads EAGVAQSPRYKIIEKRQSVAFWCNPISGHATLYWYQQILGQGPKLLIQFQNNGVVDDSQLPKDRFSAERLKGVDSTLKIQPAKLEDSAVYLCASSPKPGLGKYEQYFGPGTRLTVT.

CDR3 residues: CATSRGRQETQYF. In DNA, the CDR3 is TGTGCCACCAGCAGAGGCAGACAAGAGACCCAGTACTTC. This chain uses TRBV15 with TRBJ2-5, with unresolved D. The germline V and J ends were trimmed by 1 base and 2 bases, with 5 bases remaining between them. CDR3 size: 13 residues. The germline V gene has CDR1 LNHNV and CDR2 YYDKDF (reference sequence).

This chain uses TRBV25-1 with TRBJ2-3, with D maybe TRBD1 (6 bases). There are 13 residues in the CDR3. Germline-derived CDR1 and CDR2 are MGHDK and SYGVNS. Trimming shortened V by 8 bases and J by 2 bases, and 11 bases separated the two germline ends. The CDR3 DNA sequence: TGTGCCAGCGGAAGACAGGACACAGATACGCAGTATTTT. As protein: CASGRQDTDTQYF.